This T cell receptor beta chain was profiled in a study of cytomegalovirus exposure and HLA in healthy donors. The PCR was carried out with 60 Vbeta primers and 13 Jbeta primers. Sequencing was performed with immunoSEQ multiplex PCR; in TCRdb, only in-frame clones are kept and a portion is missing. Counted here are some 150,000 clones, roughly 84% occurring once; the ten biggest clones make up around 1.5%. The CDR3 runs to 12 residues. Trimming took 7 bases from V and 7 from J, leaving 11 bases between them. CDR1 and CDR2 (germline): SGHDT, YYEEEE. Study results and limitations: Upon later analysis, HLA-associated TCR beta chains proved more clonally expanded than other, equally common chains. Follow-up analysis found HLA locus-dependent TCR association rates, highest for DRB1 and lowest for HLA-C. Data from an earlier analysis indicated that most TCR beta V segments were productive either about 87% or about 30% of the time.

Notes on this clone: Its antigen is not identified.

The V call is TRBV5-6, the J call TRBJ1-4; maybe TRBD1 (5 bases). This sequence originates from a male donor in good health and CMV-seronegative. The sequencing input was PBMCs. The CDR3 loop reads CASRDSSEKLFF. The CDR3 nucleotides read TGTGCCAGCCGCGACAGTAGTGAAAAACTGTTTTTT.